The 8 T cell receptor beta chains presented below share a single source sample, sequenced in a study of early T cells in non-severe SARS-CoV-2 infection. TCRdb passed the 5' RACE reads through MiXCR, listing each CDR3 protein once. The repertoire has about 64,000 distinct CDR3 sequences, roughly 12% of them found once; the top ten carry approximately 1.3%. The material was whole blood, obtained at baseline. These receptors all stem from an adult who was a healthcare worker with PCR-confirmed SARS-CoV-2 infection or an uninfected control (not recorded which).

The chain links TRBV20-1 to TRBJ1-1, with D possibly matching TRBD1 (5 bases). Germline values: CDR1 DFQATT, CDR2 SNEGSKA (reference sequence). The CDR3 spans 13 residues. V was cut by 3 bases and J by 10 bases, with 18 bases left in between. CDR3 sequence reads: CSARRPTGPGAFF. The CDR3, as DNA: TGCAGTGCTAGGAGGCCTACAGGACCTGGAGCTTTCTTT.

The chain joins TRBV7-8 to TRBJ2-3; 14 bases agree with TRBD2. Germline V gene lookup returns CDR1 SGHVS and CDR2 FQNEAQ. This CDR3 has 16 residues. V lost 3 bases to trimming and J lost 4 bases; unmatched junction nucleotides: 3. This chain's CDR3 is CASSFRLAGGPDTQYF. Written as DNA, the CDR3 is TGTGCCAGCAGCTTCCGACTAGCGGGGGGGCCAGATACGCAGTATTTT.

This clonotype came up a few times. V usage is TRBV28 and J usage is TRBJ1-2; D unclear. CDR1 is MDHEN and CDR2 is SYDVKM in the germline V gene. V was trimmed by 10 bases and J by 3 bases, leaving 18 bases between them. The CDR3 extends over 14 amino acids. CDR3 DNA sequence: TGTGCCACCGAAAGGAGGGTGACCCACTATGGCTACACCTTC. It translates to CATERRVTHYGYTF.

CDR3 in DNA: TGTGCCAGCAGCTTGTTTTCAGGGCCTGGGGTCTACGAGCAGTACTTC. Protein product: CASSLFSGPGVYEQYF. The chain employs TRBV5-4 and TRBJ2-7, with D possibly being TRBD1 (5 bases). Germline V CDR1 and CDR2: SGHNT, YYREEE (reference sequence). V lost 1 base and J lost 3, with 17 bases in between. CDR3 length equals 16 residues.

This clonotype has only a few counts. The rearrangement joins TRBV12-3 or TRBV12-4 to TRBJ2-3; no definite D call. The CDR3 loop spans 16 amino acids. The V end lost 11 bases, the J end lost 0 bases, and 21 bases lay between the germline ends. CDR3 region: CAGTSPLGPSTDTQYF. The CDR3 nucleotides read TGTGCCGGCACCTCCCCTCTAGGCCCTAGCACAGATACGCAGTATTTT.

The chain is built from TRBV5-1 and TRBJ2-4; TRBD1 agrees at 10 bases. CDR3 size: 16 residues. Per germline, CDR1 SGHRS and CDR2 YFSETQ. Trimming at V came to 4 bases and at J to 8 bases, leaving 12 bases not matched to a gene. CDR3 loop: CASSKLGSGQGDIQYF. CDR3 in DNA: TGCGCCAGCAGCAAGCTAGGTTCAGGACAGGGGGACATTCAGTACTTC.

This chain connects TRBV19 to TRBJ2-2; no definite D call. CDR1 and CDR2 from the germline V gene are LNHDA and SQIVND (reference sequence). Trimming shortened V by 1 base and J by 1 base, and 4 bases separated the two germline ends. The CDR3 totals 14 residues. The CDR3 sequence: CASSIALNTGELFF. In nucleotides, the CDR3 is TGTGCCAGTAGTATAGCGCTGAACACCGGGGAGCTGTTTTTT.

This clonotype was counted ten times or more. CDR3 in DNA: TGCAGTGCTCCGGGACCGGGGGCCAAAAACATTCAGTACTTC. This translates into CSAPGPGAKNIQYF. The rearrangement links TRBV20-1 to TRBJ2-4, with D possibly called TRBD1 or TRBD2 (5 bases each). The germline CDR1 and CDR2 sequences are DFQATT and SNEGSKA (reference sequence). The CDR3 runs 14 residues. The V end was cut by 5 bases, the J end by 1 base, with 12 bases between.